The 8 T cell receptor beta chains below were found in one sample sequenced in a study of blood T cell repertoires in COVID-19. Using immunoSEQ multiplex PCR, the repertoire was profiled, and TCRdb retains in-frame clones only, with some absent. Of about 190,000 clones listed, approximately 79% are singletons. The sequenced sample consisted of peripheral blood. The receptor source for this set is a man in his fifties who had recovered from COVID-19.

This chain's CDR3 is CASSLTSGRGDEQFF. The CDR3 region has the DNA TGTGCCAGCAGCTTAACTAGCGGGAGGGGAGATGAGCAGTTCTTC. V is TRBV7-2 and J is TRBJ2-1; 13 bases are shared with TRBD2. V shed 2 bases and J 8 bases; nucleotides not matched to a gene: 3. This CDR3 region has 15 residues. Germline assignment: CDR1 SGHTA and CDR2 FQGNSA.

This chain links TRBV19 with TRBJ2-7, with 9 bases aligning to TRBD1. CDR1 is LNHDA and CDR2 is SQIVND in the germline V gene (reference sequence). After removal of 6 bases from V and 1 base from J, the junction contained 7 bases not matched to a gene. The CDR3 spans 15 residues. CDR3 sequence: CASSPAGTGSYEQYF. In nucleotides, the CDR3 is TGTGCCAGTAGCCCTGCCGGGACAGGGTCCTACGAGCAGTACTTC.

The rearrangement joins TRBV2 to TRBJ1-2; 8 bases align to TRBD1. The CDR3 is made up of 16 amino acids. Germline V CDR1 and CDR2: SNHLY, FYNNEI. V gave up 2 bases and J gave up 4 bases; unmatched junction bases: 9. The CDR3 reads CASSERRGQGAYGYTF. The CDR3 nucleotides are TGTGCCAGCAGTGAAAGAAGGGGGCAGGGGGCCTATGGCTACACCTTC.

This clone was counted between two and nine times. V gene TRBV4-1 combines with J gene TRBJ2-7; TRBD2 matches 7 bases. CDR3 length: 14 residues. V lost 3 bases to trimming and J lost 7 bases; unmatched junction nucleotides: 9. Germline CDR1 and CDR2: MGHRA and YSYEKL. CDR3 residues: CASSHGTGAGEQYF. The CDR3 coding sequence is TGCGCCAGCAGCCATGGGACGGGAGCGGGAGAGCAGTACTTC.

The chain uses TRBV10-3 and TRBJ1-2, with D tentatively TRBD1 (6 bases). V dropped 3 bases and J dropped 3 bases, with 11 bases sitting between them. CDR3 length: 14 residues. The germline gives CDR1 ENHRY, CDR2 SYGVKD. The CDR3 DNA reads as TGTGCCATCAGTGATACAGGGTCGGACTATGGCTACACCTTC. As protein: CAISDTGSDYGYTF.

The V gene is TRBV7-2, the J gene TRBJ1-2; a weak D match, TRBD1 (5 bases). Per germline, CDR1 SGHTA and CDR2 FQGNSA. This CDR3 is 15 amino acids long. V lost 2 bases and J 8 bases, leaving 18 bases between the germline ends. Here the CDR3 DNA reads TGTGCCAGCAGCTTAAATGAGGACATTTCCTACGGCTACACCTTC. It codes for CASSLNEDISYGYTF. The variable domain in full, completed from reference TRBV7-2 and TRBJ1-2, reads GAGVSQSPSNKVTEKGKDVELRCDPISGHTALYWYRQSLGQGLEFLIYFQGNSAPDKSGLPSDRFSAERTGGSVSTLTIQRTQQEDSAVYLCASSLNEDISYGYTFGSGTRLTVV.

The chain has TRBV27 and TRBJ1-6; TRBD1 matches at 7 bases. CDR3 length: 14 residues. Germline CDR1 reads MNHEY; CDR2 reads SMNVEV (reference sequence). V dropped 10 bases and J dropped 5; count of bases not matched to a gene: 8. Here the CDR3 reads CATQPGQHNSPLHF. The CDR3 DNA is TGTGCCACACAACCGGGACAGCATAATTCACCCCTCCACTTT.

This sequence joins TRBV7-2 and TRBJ2-2, with D maybe TRBD2 (6 bases). The CDR3 spans 16 residues. The germline gives CDR1 SGHTA, CDR2 FQGNSA. V was shortened by 0 bases and J by 3 bases, with 11 bases between the two germline ends. This chain's CDR3 is CASSLAGGTHTGELFF. CDR3 DNA: TGTGCCAGCAGCTTAGCTGGGGGGACCCACACCGGGGAGCTGTTTTTT.